Below, 8 T cell receptor beta chains from the same sample are listed, as sequenced in a study of CD8 T cells in ankylosing spondylitis. Study-wide findings and caveats: What seemed typical of ankylosing spondylitis blood was a TCR beta motif built from several highly homologous variants.

The antigens for these receptors are not known. TCRdb re-derived calls from the 5' RACE reads in MiXCR, one entry per CDR3 protein. This sample has about 750,000 distinct CDR3 sequences, with under 20% found just once. The sequencing input was blood, either unsorted or a sorted T cell fraction (not recorded which). These receptors came from a male donor with ankylosing spondylitis.

The chain has TRBV2 and TRBJ2-1; 11 bases are shared with TRBD2. V trimming: 7 bases; J trimming: 0 bases; junction bases outside the gene matches: 14. Germline V gene lookup returns CDR1 SNHLY and CDR2 FYNNEI. The CDR3 spans 19 residues. CDR3 nucleotide sequence: TGTGCCAGCAATAAAGATAAGAGGCTAGCGGGGGGCTCCTACAATGAGCAGTTCTTC. Protein sequence: CASNKDKRLAGGSYNEQFF.

This chain uses TRBV7-2 with TRBJ2-5, with 8 bases matching TRBD1. V shed 6 bases, J shed 5 bases, and the junction held 11 bases outside the gene matches. The CDR3 length is 15 residues. Germline V lookup: CDR1 SGHTA, CDR2 FQGNSA. This CDR3 reads CASSHDRGWLETQYF. Here the CDR3 DNA reads TGTGCCAGCAGTCATGACAGGGGTTGGTTGGAGACCCAGTACTTC.

The chain joins TRBV24-1 to TRBJ1-4; TRBD1 matches 8 bases. Trimming at V came to 3 bases and at J to 3 bases, leaving 5 bases not matched to a gene. Germline CDR1 KGHDR, CDR2 SFDVKD. This CDR3 region has 16 residues. The CDR3 region has the DNA TGTGCCACCAGTGATCCCGGGACAGGCGCTAATGAAAAACTGTTTTTT. This gives the protein CATSDPGTGANEKLFF.

In its sample, this clonotype was seen a few times. This rearrangement joins TRBV12-3 or TRBV12-4 to TRBJ2-3; unclear D gene. Trimming left V 6 bases short and J 4 bases short, with 8 bases between. CDR3 length equals 12 residues. CDR3 coding DNA: TGTGCCAGCAGACCGGATGCAGATACGCAGTATTTT. It codes for CASRPDADTQYF.

This clonotype was picked up a small number of times. The V gene is TRBV7-6, the J gene TRBJ1-1; D is possibly TRBD1 (5 bases). V was trimmed by 4 bases and J by 5 bases, leaving 17 bases between them. Germline CDR1 and CDR2: SGHVS and FNYEAQ. This CDR3 spans 15 amino acids. The CDR3 reads CASSSLPQGETEAFF. The CDR3 DNA reads as TGTGCCAGCAGCTCCTTGCCTCAGGGTGAGACTGAAGCTTTCTTT.

This chain links TRBV21-1 with TRBJ2-7; the table's TRBD1 call for D was not verified on the DNA. TRBV21-1 is a pseudogene. This CDR3 region has 17 residues. CDR3 sequence: CASSAESTGTDAYEQYF. The DNA of the CDR3 is TGTGCCAGCAGCGCTGAATCGACCGGGACAGATGCCTACGAGCAGTACTTC.

The J gene is TRBJ1-2, the V gene TRBV30; D unclear. The length of the CDR3 is 12 residues. Germline values: CDR1 GTSNPN, CDR2 SVGIG (reference sequence). Between the trimmed V and J ends, which lost 5 bases and 5 bases, there was a span of 12 bases. The CDR3 coding sequence is TGTGCCTGGCGTCGTACAGTTTATGGCTACACCTTC. Protein: CAWRRTVYGYTF.

This rearrangement joins TRBV27 to TRBJ2-1; tentatively, D is TRBD2 (5 bases). Trimming stripped 4 bases from V and 0 bases from J, with 10 bases between. Germline V gene sequence: CDR1 MNHEY, CDR2 SMNVEV (reference sequence). The CDR3 is 15 residues long. CDR3 nucleotide sequence: TGTGCCAGCAGTTCGGACTCCAGCTCCTACAATGAGCAGTTCTTC. Translating gives CASSSDSSSYNEQFF.